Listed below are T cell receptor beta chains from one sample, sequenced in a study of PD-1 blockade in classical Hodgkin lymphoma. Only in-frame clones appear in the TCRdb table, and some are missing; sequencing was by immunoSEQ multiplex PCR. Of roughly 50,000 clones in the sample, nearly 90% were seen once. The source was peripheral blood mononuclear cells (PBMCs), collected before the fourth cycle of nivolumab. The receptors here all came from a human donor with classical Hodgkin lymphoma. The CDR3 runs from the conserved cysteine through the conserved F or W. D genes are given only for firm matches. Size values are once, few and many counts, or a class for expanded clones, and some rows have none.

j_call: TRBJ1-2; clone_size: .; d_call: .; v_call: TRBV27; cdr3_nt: TGTGCCAGCAGTTCGCAGGGGTATGGCTACACCTTC; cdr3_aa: CASSSQGYGYTF
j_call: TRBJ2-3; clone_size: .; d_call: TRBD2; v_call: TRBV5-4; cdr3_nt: TGTGCCAGCAGCCCTAGCGGGAGAATCACAGATACGCAGTATTTT; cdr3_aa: CASSPSGRITDTQYF
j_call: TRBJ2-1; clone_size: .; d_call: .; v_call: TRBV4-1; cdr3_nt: TGCGCCAGCAGCCAAGGAACGCCAACAGTAATGAAAATTTACAATGAGCAGTTCTTC; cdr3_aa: CASSQGTPTVMKIYNEQFF
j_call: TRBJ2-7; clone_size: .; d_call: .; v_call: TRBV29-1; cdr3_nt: TGCAGCGGATCGTGGGGGGCCGGTGGATATGAGCAGTACTTC; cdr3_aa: CSGSWGAGGYEQYF
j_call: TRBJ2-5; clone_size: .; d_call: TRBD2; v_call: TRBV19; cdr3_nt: TGTGCCAGTAGTATCCCCCTAGCGGGGAGGGAGACCCAGTACTTC; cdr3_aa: CASSIPLAGRETQYF
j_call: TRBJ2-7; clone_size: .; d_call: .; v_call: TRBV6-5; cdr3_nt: TGTGCCAGCAGTTACTCGCGGGACCTCTCCTACGAGCAGTACTTC; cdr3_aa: CASSYSRDLSYEQYF
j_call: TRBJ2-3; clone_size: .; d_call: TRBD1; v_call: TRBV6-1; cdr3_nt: TGTGCCAGCAACGAACAGGGGGCGACAGATACGCAGTATTTT; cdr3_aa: CASNEQGATDTQYF
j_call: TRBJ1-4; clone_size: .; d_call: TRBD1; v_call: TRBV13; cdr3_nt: TGTGCCAGCAGCCGGGACAGCTCTGAAAAACTGTTTTTT; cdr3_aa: CASSRDSSEKLFF
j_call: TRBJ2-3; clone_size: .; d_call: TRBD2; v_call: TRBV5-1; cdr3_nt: TGCGCCAGCAGAAAAACCGGGGGGTCTAGCACAGATACGCAGTATTTT; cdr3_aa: CASRKTGGSSTDTQYF
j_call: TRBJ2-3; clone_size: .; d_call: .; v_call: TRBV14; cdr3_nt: TGTGCCAGCAGCCAAGAAAGGGGACGGACAGATACGCAGTATTTT; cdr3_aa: CASSQERGRTDTQYF
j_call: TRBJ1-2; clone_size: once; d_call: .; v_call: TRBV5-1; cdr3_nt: TGCGCCAGCAGCGTTCATATTGCCGGGCAGGGCCTCTTCGGCTACACCTTC; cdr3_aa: CASSVHIAGQGLFGYTF
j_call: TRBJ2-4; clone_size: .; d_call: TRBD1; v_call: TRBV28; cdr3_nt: TGTGCCAGCAGTTCGCCCCGACAGGGTCGGGACATTCAGTACTTC; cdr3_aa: CASSSPRQGRDIQYF
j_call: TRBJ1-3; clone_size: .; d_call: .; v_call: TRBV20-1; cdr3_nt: TGCAGTGCTAGCAAGGGGAACACCATATATTTT; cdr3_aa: CSASKGNTIYF
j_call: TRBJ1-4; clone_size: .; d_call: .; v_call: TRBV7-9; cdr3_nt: TGTGCCAGCAGCCCTGGGGGGGCCGCTAATGAAAAACTGTTTTTT; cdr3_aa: CASSPGGAANEKLFF
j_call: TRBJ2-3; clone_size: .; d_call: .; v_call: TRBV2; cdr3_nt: TGTGCCAGCATCCGGGACGGGGGAGAGTTCCATACGCAGTATTTT; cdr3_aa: CASIRDGGEFHTQYF
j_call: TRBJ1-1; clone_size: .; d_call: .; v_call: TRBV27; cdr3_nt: TGTGCCAGCAGTTCCTCCGGGACGGCCAAATTCGAAGCTTTCTTT; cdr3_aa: CASSSSGTAKFEAFF
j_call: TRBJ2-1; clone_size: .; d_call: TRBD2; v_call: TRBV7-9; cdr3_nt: TGTGCCAGCTCTTCGCTAGCGGAGTCCTACAATGAGCAGTTCTTC; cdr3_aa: CASSSLAESYNEQFF
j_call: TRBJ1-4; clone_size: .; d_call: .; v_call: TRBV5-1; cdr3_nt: TGCGCCAGCAGCTTCGACCCCGCAGGGCCGGCTAATGAAAAACTGTTTTTT; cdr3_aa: CASSFDPAGPANEKLFF
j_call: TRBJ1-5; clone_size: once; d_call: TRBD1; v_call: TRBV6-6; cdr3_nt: TGTGCCAGCTGGGGGACAGGGGGTATGGATCATCAGCCCCAGCATTTT; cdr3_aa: CASWGTGGMDHQPQHF
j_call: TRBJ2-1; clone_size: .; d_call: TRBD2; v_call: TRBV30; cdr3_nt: TGTGCTTTCGGGGGGGGCCGAGGGTTCTTC; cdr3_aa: CAFGGGRGFF
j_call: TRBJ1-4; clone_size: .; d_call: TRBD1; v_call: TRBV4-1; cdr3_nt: TGCGCCAGCAGCCAAGGACCAAGACGACAGGGAAGGGAAAAACTGTTTTTT; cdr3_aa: CASSQGPRRQGREKLFF
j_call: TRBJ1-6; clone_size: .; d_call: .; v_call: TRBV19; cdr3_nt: TGTGCCAGTAGTGACTCTGGGGGTAATTCACCCCTCCACTTT; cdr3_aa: CASSDSGGNSPLHF
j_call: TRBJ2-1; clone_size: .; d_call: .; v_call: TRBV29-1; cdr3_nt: TGCAGCAGTGGGAGGAGTCTACGTTTTAATGAGCAGTTCTTC; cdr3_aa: CSSGRSLRFNEQFF
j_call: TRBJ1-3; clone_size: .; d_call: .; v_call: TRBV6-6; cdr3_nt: TGTGCCAGCAGTTTCGGGGCTGGAAACACCATATATTTT; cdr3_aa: CASSFGAGNTIYF
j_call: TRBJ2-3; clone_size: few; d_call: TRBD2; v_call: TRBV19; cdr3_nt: TGTGCCAGAGGGGCTCTAGCGGGAGACCGAATGGGGGTCGGCACAGATACGCAGTATTTT; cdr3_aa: CARGALAGDRMGVGTDTQYF
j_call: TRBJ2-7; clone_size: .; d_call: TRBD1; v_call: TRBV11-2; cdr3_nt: TGTGCCAGCAGACTTTTCAGGGGGAACGAGCAGTACTTC; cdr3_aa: CASRLFRGNEQYF
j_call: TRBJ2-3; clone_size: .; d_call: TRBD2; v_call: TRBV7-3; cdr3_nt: TGTGCCAGCAGCCGACGGACTAGCGGGACAGATACGCAGTATTTT; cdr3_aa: CASSRRTSGTDTQYF
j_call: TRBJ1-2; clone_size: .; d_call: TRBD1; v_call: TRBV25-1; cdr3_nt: TGTGCCAGCAGTGAATTTTCGACAGGGTGGAGTGGCTACACCTTC; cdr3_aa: CASSEFSTGWSGYTF
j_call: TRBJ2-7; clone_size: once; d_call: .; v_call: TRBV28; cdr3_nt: TGTGCCAGCAGCCTAACGAAATTTCGGGCCTACGAGCAGTACTTC; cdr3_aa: CASSLTKFRAYEQYF
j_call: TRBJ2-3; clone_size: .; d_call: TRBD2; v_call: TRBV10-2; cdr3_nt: TGCGCCAGCAGTGAGGGACTAGCGGGAGCCACAGATACGCAGTATTTT; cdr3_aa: CASSEGLAGATDTQYF
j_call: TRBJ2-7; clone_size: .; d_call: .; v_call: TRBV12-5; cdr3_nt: TGTGCTAGTGGTTTTAGCATCCAGAGCTCCTACGAGCAGTACTTC; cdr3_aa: CASGFSIQSSYEQYF
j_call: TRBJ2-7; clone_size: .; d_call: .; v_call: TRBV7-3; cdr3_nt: TGTGCCAGCAGCTTATCGGGGGATAGGTCCTACGAGCAGTACTTC; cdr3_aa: CASSLSGDRSYEQYF
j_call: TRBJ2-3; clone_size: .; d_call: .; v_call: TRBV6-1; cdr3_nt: TGTGCCAGCACCCCCGGCAGCACGAATACGCAGTATTTT; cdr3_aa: CASTPGSTNTQYF
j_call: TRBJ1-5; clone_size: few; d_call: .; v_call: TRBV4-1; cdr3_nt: TGCGCCAGCAGCCAATGGTCTATAGGAAATCAGCCCCAGCATTTT; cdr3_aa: CASSQWSIGNQPQHF
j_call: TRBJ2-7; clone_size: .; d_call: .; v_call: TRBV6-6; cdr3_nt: TGTGCCAGCACCCAACTTGGGAGGGGGCGTAACGAGCAGTACTTC; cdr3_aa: CASTQLGRGRNEQYF
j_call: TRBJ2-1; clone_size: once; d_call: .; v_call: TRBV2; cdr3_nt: TGTGCCAGCAGCCCCATGGTTAATTCCTACAATGAGCAGTTCTTC; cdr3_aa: CASSPMVNSYNEQFF
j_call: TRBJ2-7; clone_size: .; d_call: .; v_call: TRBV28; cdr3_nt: TGTGCCAGCAGTTTATTTGGGTACGAGCAGTACTTC; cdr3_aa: CASSLFGYEQYF
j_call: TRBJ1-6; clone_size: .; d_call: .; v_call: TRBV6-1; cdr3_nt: TGTGCCAGCTTTGTTGGCTCCTATAATTCACCCCTCCACTTT; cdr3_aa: CASFVGSYNSPLHF
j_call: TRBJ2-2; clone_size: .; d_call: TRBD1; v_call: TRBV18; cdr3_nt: TGTGCCAGCTCACTCGACAGGGCCACCACCGGGGAGCTGTTTTTT; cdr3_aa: CASSLDRATTGELFF
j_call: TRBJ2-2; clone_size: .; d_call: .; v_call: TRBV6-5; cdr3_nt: TGTGCCAGCAATGCTGTCTTGAACACCGGGGAGCTGTTTTTT; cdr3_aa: CASNAVLNTGELFF
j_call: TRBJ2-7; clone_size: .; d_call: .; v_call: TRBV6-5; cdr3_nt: TGTGCCAGCAGTGGTTTTCCGACCGATTACTACGAGCAGTACTTC; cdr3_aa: CASSGFPTDYYEQYF
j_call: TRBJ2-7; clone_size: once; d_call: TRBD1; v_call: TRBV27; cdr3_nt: TGTGCCAGCAGTCCTCTAACAGGGGGCCCGTACTTC; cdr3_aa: CASSPLTGGPYF
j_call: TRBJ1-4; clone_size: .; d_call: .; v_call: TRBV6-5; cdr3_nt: TGTGCCAGCAGTTACAGGGGTGAGGAAAAACTGTTTTTT; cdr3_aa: CASSYRGEEKLFF
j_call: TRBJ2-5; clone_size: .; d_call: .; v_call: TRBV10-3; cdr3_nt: TGTGCCATCAGTGAGTCGATGGCTCAGGAGACCCAGTACTTC; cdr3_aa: CAISESMAQETQYF